This T cell receptor beta chain stems from a study of CD8 T cells in ankylosing spondylitis. Study-level results: The study identified a TCR beta motif of several highly homologous variants that appeared characteristic of ankylosing spondylitis blood.

The ends lost 5 bases at V and 9 bases at J; junction bases unmatched: 13. CDR1 is DFQATT and CDR2 is SNEGSKA in the germline V gene (reference sequence). CDR3 length equals 15 residues. With respect to this clonotype: Its antigen is undetermined.

5'-RACE, quantitative and with molecular barcodes, yielded the TCR beta libraries. One entry per CDR3 protein, called by TCRdb with MiXCR from the 5' RACE reads. The sample lists 250,000 or so distinct CDR3 sequences, about 24% occurring once. This chain links TRBV20-1 with TRBJ2-7, with 13 nucleotides matching TRBD2. The source material was blood, either unsorted or a sorted T cell fraction (not recorded which). The source is a male donor with ankylosing spondylitis or in good health (not recorded which). This chain's CDR3 is CSAWTSGGASGWQYF. The CDR3 bases are TGCAGTGCTTGGACTAGCGGGGGAGCTTCCGGTTGGCAGTACTTC.